This passage covers 16 T cell receptor beta chains from one sample sequenced in a study of blood T cells in healthy people across ages. The use of a sample-barcoded 5' primer and a J-beta primer mix characterized a second PCR of 7 to 11 cycles. TCRdb redid the calling of the 5' RACE reads with MiXCR, one entry per CDR3 protein. The profile shows 650,000 to 900,000 distinct CDR3 sequences, about 59% of them singletons. Sequenced sample: blood. The receptors stem from a man in his thirties or forties in good health.

The J gene is TRBJ2-1, the V gene TRBV6-1, with unresolved D. Germline CDR1 MNHNS, CDR2 SASEGT. V was clipped by 5 bases and J by 10 bases, with 6 bases between them. The CDR3 extends over 10 amino acids. In DNA form, the CDR3 reads TGTGCCAGCAGTCGGCGAGAGCAGTTCTTC. Its translation is CASSRREQFF.

Only one count was recorded for this clonotype. The gene calls are TRBV3-1 and TRBJ2-7, with 8 nucleotides matching TRBD1. The CDR3 totals 16 residues. Germline CDR1 and CDR2: LGHDT and YNNKEL (reference sequence). J gave up 3 bases and V 1 base, and 8 bases lay outside the gene matches. The CDR3 nucleotides are TGTGCCAGCAGCCAAGCATTAGGGGACAGGAACTACGAGCAGTACTTC. As protein: CASSQALGDRNYEQYF.

V and J are TRBV25-1 and TRBJ2-1; D uncertain. The CDR3 contains 12 residues. Germline V gene sequence: CDR1 MGHDK, CDR2 SYGVNS. V shed 3 bases and J shed 8 bases, with 8 bases lying between them. CDR3 sequence: CASSDWSYEQFF. Written as DNA, the CDR3 is TGTGCCAGCAGTGATTGGAGCTATGAGCAGTTCTTC.

This clonotype was seen a few times. V and J are TRBV27 and TRBJ2-4; D is perhaps TRBD2 (6 bases). Germline V gene lookup returns CDR1 MNHEY and CDR2 SMNVEV (reference sequence). Trimming stripped 5 bases from V and 0 bases from J, with 8 bases between. The CDR3 runs 14 residues. The CDR3: CASSGTLAKNIQYF. The CDR3 region has the DNA TGTGCCAGCAGTGGGACTTTAGCCAAAAACATTCAGTACTTC.

The chain has TRBV28 and TRBJ2-1; possibly TRBD2 for D (7 bases). The CDR3 is 17 residues long. The V and J ends lost 6 bases and 8 bases respectively, with 26 bases between them. Germline V gene data show CDR1 as MDHEN and CDR2 as SYDVKM. CDR3 sequence (DNA): TGTGCCAGCAGAACAACCCTCGGGGGGCAGGCCTGGGATGAGCAGTTCTTC. Protein product: CASRTTLGGQAWDEQFF.

The count of this clonotype is one. The rearrangement uses TRBV4-3 and TRBJ1-6, with D possibly being TRBD1 (6 bases). CDR1 is LGHNA, CDR2 YSLEER, per germline. CDR3 length: 17 residues. V was shortened by 4 bases and J by 0 bases, with 13 bases between the two germline ends. CDR3 protein: CASSRKTGASYNSPLHF. In DNA, the CDR3 is TGCGCCAGCAGCCGCAAGACAGGAGCCTCCTATAATTCACCCCTCCACTTT.

This clonotype was seen a few times. The chain employs TRBV14 and TRBJ1-2, with unresolved D. Per the germline V gene, CDR1 is SGHDN and CDR2 is FVKESK. The CDR3 runs to 16 residues. Trimming cost V 1 base and J 0 bases, with 12 bases left between them. CDR3 DNA sequence: TGTGCCAGCAGCCAAGTCCTTTCGCCAGCTAACTATGGCTACACCTTC. This gives the protein CASSQVLSPANYGYTF.

This clonotype was observed a handful of times. This chain joins TRBV20-1 and TRBJ2-1, with 9 nucleotides matching TRBD1. The junction had 5 bases not matched to a gene; V was cut back by 0 bases and J by 2 bases. Per the germline V gene, CDR1 is DFQATT and CDR2 is SNEGSKA (reference sequence). The CDR3 contains 16 residues. CDR3 residues: CSARDPRQGAYNEQFF. The CDR3 DNA reads TGCAGTGCTAGAGATCCGAGACAGGGGGCCTACAATGAGCAGTTCTTC.

In its sample, this clonotype was seen once. The gene calls are TRBV4-3 and TRBJ2-3; a possible D gene is TRBD2 (6 bases). Germline V CDR1 and CDR2: LGHNA, YSLEER. The CDR3 is made up of 16 amino acids. Trimming shortened V by 0 bases and J by 2 bases, and 12 bases separated the two germline ends. The CDR3 DNA sequence: TGCGCCAGCAGCCAAGATGAGGCGGGGCACACAGATACGCAGTATTTT. Residues: CASSQDEAGHTDTQYF.

About this clonotype itself: The junction departs from the called germline gene at one end, perhaps through a read error. The CDR3 loop is CVSSFFHEQYF. The CDR3 DNA reads TGTGTCAGCAGTTTCTTCCACGAGCAGTACTTC. The chain links TRBV12-3 or TRBV12-4 to TRBJ2-7; no clear D. The CDR3 sequence is 11 residues long.

This clonotype turned up a few times. The genes are TRBV28 and TRBJ2-7, with D tentatively TRBD2 (5 bases). The V end was cut by 2 bases, the J end by 4 bases, with 12 bases between. The V gene's germline CDR1 is MDHEN and CDR2 SYDVKM. The CDR3 is 14 residues long. Here the CDR3 DNA reads TGTGCCAGCAGTTTAGTCCGGGGAGTGTACGAGCAGTACTTC. It translates to CASSLVRGVYEQYF.

The chain recombines TRBV9 with TRBJ1-1; D remains ambiguous. Trimming pared 4 bases from V and 1 base from J, leaving 14 bases between. In germline, CDR1 is SGDLS, CDR2 YYNGEE. The CDR3 contains 15 residues. As DNA, the CDR3 is TGTGCCAGCAGCCCCGGAGGCAACCCGAACACTGAAGCTTTCTTT. It encodes CASSPGGNPNTEAFF.

This sequence joins TRBV12-3 or TRBV12-4 and TRBJ2-3, with no clear D. V was shortened by 5 bases and J by 5 bases, with 14 bases between the two germline ends. The CDR3 extends over 14 amino acids. This chain's CDR3 is CASSPSASVDTQYF. Written as DNA, the CDR3 is TGTGCCAGCAGTCCGTCGGCATCGGTAGATACGCAGTATTTT.

This clonotype showed up just a few times. The genes are TRBV4-3 and TRBJ2-7; TRBD1 matches 10 bases. Trimming took 4 bases from V and 3 from J; bases not matched to a gene: 6. There are 15 residues in the CDR3. Germline assignment: CDR1 LGHNA and CDR2 YSLEER. CDR3 sequence reads: CASSRSTGGGYEQYF. The DNA of the CDR3 is TGCGCCAGCAGCCGATCGACAGGGGGCGGCTACGAGCAGTACTTC.

This clonotype was seen only a few times. V gene TRBV7-2 combines with J gene TRBJ1-5, with D uncertain. With 1 base removed from V and 4 bases from J, the gap between germline ends came to 11 bases. The germline V gene has CDR1 SGHTA and CDR2 FQGNSA. The CDR3 extends over 15 amino acids. CDR3 in amino acids: CASSLDGRRNQPQHF. In DNA form, the CDR3 reads TGTGCCAGCAGCTTAGACGGTCGGAGGAATCAGCCCCAGCATTTT.

In its sample, this clonotype was seen a few times. This chain links TRBV29-1 with TRBJ2-7; 7 bases line up with TRBD1. Trimming took 6 bases from V and 0 from J; bases not matched to a gene: 11. The CDR3 loop spans 15 amino acids. CDR1 and CDR2 (germline): SQVTM, ANQGSEA. CDR3 sequence: CSVGTWGQYSYEQYF. CDR3 in DNA: TGCAGCGTGGGTACGTGGGGACAGTACTCCTACGAGCAGTACTTC.